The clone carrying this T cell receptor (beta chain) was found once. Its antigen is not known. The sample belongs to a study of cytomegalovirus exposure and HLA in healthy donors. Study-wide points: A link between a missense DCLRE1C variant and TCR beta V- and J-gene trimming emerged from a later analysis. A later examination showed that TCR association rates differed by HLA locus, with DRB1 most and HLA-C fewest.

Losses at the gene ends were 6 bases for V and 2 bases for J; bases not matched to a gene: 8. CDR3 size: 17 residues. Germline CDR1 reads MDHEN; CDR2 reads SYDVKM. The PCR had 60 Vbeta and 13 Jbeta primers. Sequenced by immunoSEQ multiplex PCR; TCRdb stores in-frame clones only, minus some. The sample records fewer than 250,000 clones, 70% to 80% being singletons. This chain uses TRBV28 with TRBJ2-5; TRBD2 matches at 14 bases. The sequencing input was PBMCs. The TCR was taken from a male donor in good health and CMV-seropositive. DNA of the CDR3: TGTGCCAGCAGCGAATTCGGACTAGCGGGAGGTCAAGAGACCCAGTACTTC. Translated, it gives CASSEFGLAGGQETQYF.